Each of the 29 T cell receptor beta chains below was sequenced from the same sample in a study of cytomegalovirus exposure and HLA in healthy donors. Primers: 60 Vbeta forward and 13 Jbeta reverse. Clones were sequenced by immunoSEQ multiplex PCR, and TCRdb holds only the in-frame ones, with some missing. The sample holds roughly 150,000 clones, approximately 80% seen once. Sequenced: PBMCs. Receptors originate from a woman younger than 30 in good health and CMV-seronegative.

This clone was seen a single time. V usage is TRBV10-1 and J usage is TRBJ2-3; 10 bases map to TRBD1. Per germline, CDR1 WNHNN and CDR2 SYGVQD (reference sequence). V was pared by 5 bases and J by 2 bases, with 4 bases of the junction left unmatched. The CDR3 length is 15 residues. The CDR3 loop reads CASSRTGGDTDTQYF. The CDR3 nucleotides are TGCGCCAGCAGTAGGACAGGGGGAGACACAGATACGCAGTATTTT.

The chain combines TRBV9 with TRBJ2-5; TRBD2 might be the D (7 bases). The V gene lost 8 bases and the J gene lost 8 bases, with 13 bases spanning the gap. CDR3 length equals 11 residues. The germline gives CDR1 SGDLS, CDR2 YYNGEE. The CDR3 sequence is CASEGGGTQYF. CDR3 coding DNA: TGTGCCAGTGAAGGGGGGGGAACCCAGTACTTC. Complete variable domain (other parts from reference TRBV9 and TRBJ2-5): DSGVTQTPKHLITATGQRVTLRCSPRSGDLSVYWYQQSLDQGLQFLIQYYNGEERAKGNILERFSAQQFPDLHSELNLSSLELGDSALYFCASEGGGTQYFGPGTRLLVL.

The V gene is TRBV5-6, the J gene TRBJ1-2; 8 nucleotides align to TRBD1. CDR1 is SGHDT and CDR2 is YYEEEE in the germline V gene. J gave up 2 bases and V 2 bases, and 2 bases lay outside the gene matches. The CDR3 extends over 14 amino acids. The CDR3 nucleotides are TGTGCCAGCAGCTTAGGGGACAGGAACTATGGCTACACCTTC. Translated, it gives CASSLGDRNYGYTF.

In DNA form, the CDR3 reads TGTGCCAGCAGTGGACTAGCGGGGGGAACTAACACCGGGGAGCTGTTTTTT. This gives the protein CASSGLAGGTNTGELFF. The J gene is TRBJ2-2, the V gene TRBV6-1; 13 nucleotides match TRBD2. V shed 4 bases and J 2 bases; nucleotides not matched to a gene: 4. The CDR3 loop spans 17 amino acids. Germline-derived CDR1 and CDR2 are MNHNS and SASEGT.

The chain uses TRBV6-6 and TRBJ2-1; D gene ambiguous. Germline assignment: CDR1 MNHNY and CDR2 SVGAGI (reference sequence). V was pared by 2 bases and J by 2 bases, with 4 bases between. The CDR3 extends over 13 amino acids. Written as DNA, the CDR3 is TGTGCCAGCAGTTACGAGACCTACAATGAGCAGTTCTTC. Amino acid sequence: CASSYETYNEQFF.

This clone was seen just once. The J gene is TRBJ1-2, the V gene TRBV2; weak D call: TRBD1 (6 bases). Germline V CDR1 and CDR2: SNHLY, FYNNEI. V lost 2 bases and J 5 bases, leaving 12 bases between the germline ends. The CDR3 has 14 amino acids. CDR3 sequence: CASSEQGTGYGYTF. The DNA of the CDR3 is TGTGCCAGCAGTGAACAGGGGACCGGATATGGCTACACCTTC.

This chain connects TRBV30 to TRBJ2-5; D is possibly TRBD2 (5 bases). CDR1 and CDR2 from the germline V gene are GTSNPN and SVGIG (reference sequence). The CDR3 contains 14 residues. Trimming removed 2 bases from V and 11 bases from J, with 21 bases in between. Here the CDR3 reads CAWSRPGSRGEQYF. CDR3 coding DNA: TGTGCCTGGAGTAGGCCGGGGTCTAGAGGAGAGCAGTACTTC.

The chain carries TRBV6-1 and TRBJ1-5; no firm D call. V lost 10 bases and J 0 bases, leaving 16 bases between the germline ends. From germline, CDR1 is MNHNS and CDR2 SASEGT. The CDR3 sequence is 15 residues long. CDR3 residues: CATLSGPYSNQPQHF. The DNA for the CDR3 is TGTGCCACCCTAAGCGGTCCATATAGCAATCAGCCCCAGCATTTT.

The J gene is TRBJ1-5, the V gene TRBV5-6; the D is unclear. Between the trimmed V and J ends, which lost 0 bases and 5 bases, there was a span of 6 bases. The V gene's germline CDR1 is SGHDT and CDR2 YYEEEE. The CDR3 spans 13 residues. For the CDR3, the DNA is TGTGCCAGCAGCTTGGCCGGGGATCAGCCCCAGCATTTT. This sequence encodes CASSLAGDQPQHF.

This clone occurred once. The chain uses TRBV25-1 and TRBJ1-2; a possible D gene is TRBD1 (6 bases). Germline V gene data show CDR1 as MGHDK and CDR2 as SYGVNS. This CDR3 region has 15 residues. Trimming took off 1 base at V and 4 bases at J, with 13 bases between the two ends. CDR3 in amino acids: CASSESQGLRYGYTF. The CDR3 nucleotides are TGTGCCAGCAGTGAATCCCAGGGGTTACGCTATGGCTACACCTTC.

The chain links TRBV25-1 to TRBJ2-5, with D perhaps TRBD2 (5 bases). Trimming stripped 1 base from V and 2 bases from J, with 11 bases between. Germline V gene data show CDR1 as MGHDK and CDR2 as SYGVNS. The CDR3 covers 15 residues. The CDR3 protein is CASSELTRDQETQYF. The CDR3 nucleotides are TGTGCCAGCAGTGAATTAACGAGGGATCAAGAGACCCAGTACTTC.

This chain uses TRBV30 with TRBJ2-2; D might be TRBD2 (5 bases). The CDR3 has 18 amino acids. Between the trimmed V and J ends, which lost 3 bases and 5 bases, there was a span of 25 bases. Germline values: CDR1 GTSNPN, CDR2 SVGIG (reference sequence). CDR3 DNA: TGTGCCTGGAGCCTGTCCCCCGAGGGCCCAGGAGTTACCGGGGAGCTGTTTTTT. Amino acids: CAWSLSPEGPGVTGELFF.

This chain uses TRBV29-1 with TRBJ2-3; 9 bases match TRBD1. This CDR3 has 16 amino acids. Per the germline V gene, CDR1 is SQVTM and CDR2 is ANQGSEA. V lost 6 bases, J lost 7 bases, and 17 bases stayed unmatched. Here the CDR3 DNA reads TGCAGCGTCTCGAACCCCGGGACAGGGTTAACCCATACGCAGTATTTT. Translating gives CSVSNPGTGLTHTQYF.

This clone was seen once. The rearrangement joins TRBV7-9 to TRBJ1-1; 8 bases align to TRBD1. CDR3 length: 15 residues. Trimming removed 2 bases from V and 4 bases from J; junction bases left unmatched: 6. From germline, CDR1 is SEHNR and CDR2 FQNEAQ (reference sequence). In nucleotides, the CDR3 is TGTGCCAGCAGCTTATGGGACAGGTCGGTCACTGAAGCTTTCTTT. Amino acids: CASSLWDRSVTEAFF.

The chain employs TRBV14 and TRBJ1-5, with unresolved D. The V gene lost 1 base and the J gene lost 7 bases, with 8 bases spanning the gap. The germline CDR1 and CDR2 sequences are SGHDN and FVKESK. The CDR3 is 13 amino acids. The CDR3 DNA sequence: TGTGCCAGCAGCCAAGGTGGCTGGCAGCCCCAGCATTTT. It yields the protein CASSQGGWQPQHF.

The chain recombines TRBV21-1 with TRBJ1-2; the table gives TRBD1 as D, unverified against the DNA. TRBV21-1 is a recognized pseudogene. The length of the CDR3 is 16 residues. The CDR3 DNA follows: TGTGCCAGCAGCACAGCTTACAGGGGACCCTTCTATGGCTACACCTTC. This sequence encodes CASSTAYRGPFYGYTF.

This clone has just a few counts. The chain combines TRBV10-3 with TRBJ1-5, with TRBD1 as a possible D gene (5 bases). Germline assignment: CDR1 ENHRY and CDR2 SYGVKD. V was clipped by 2 bases and J by 7 bases, with 12 bases between them. This CDR3 spans 14 amino acids. The CDR3 nucleotides read TGTGCCATCAGTGAGGTCCAGGGTGGACAGCCCCAGCATTTT. Its translation is CAISEVQGGQPQHF.

The genes are TRBV30 and TRBJ2-5; a weak D match, TRBD2 (5 bases). Germline V CDR1 and CDR2: GTSNPN, SVGIG (reference sequence). The V end was cut by 6 bases, the J end by 3 bases, with 8 bases between. The length of the CDR3 is 11 residues. The CDR3 coding sequence is TGTGCCTGCGCCGGGGAAGAGACCCAGTACTTC. Its translation: CACAGEETQYF.

The chain carries TRBV5-1 and TRBJ1-4; TRBD1 matches at 8 bases. The CDR3 is 15 amino acids. V shed 5 bases, J shed 3 bases, and the junction held 6 bases outside the gene matches. Germline V gives CDR1 SGHRS, CDR2 YFSETQ. CDR3 DNA sequence: TGCGCCAGCAGGACAGGGGTCGGGGCTAATGAAAAACTGTTTTTT. It codes for CASRTGVGANEKLFF.

The rearrangement joins TRBV11-2 to TRBJ1-6; 9 nucleotides line up with TRBD1. The CDR3 extends over 14 amino acids. V lost 7 bases, J lost 6 bases, and 4 bases stayed unmatched. Germline V gene sequence: CDR1 SGHAT, CDR2 FQNNGV. This CDR3 is CASTEGQGNSPLHF. The CDR3 region has the DNA TGTGCCAGCACCGAGGGACAGGGTAATTCACCCCTCCACTTT.

About this clone itself: The junction differs from germline at one of its ends, possibly a read error. The chain employs TRBV12-5 and TRBJ2-3; D call uncertain. This CDR3 is 12 amino acids long. CDR1 is LGHNT and CDR2 is FRNRAP in the germline V gene. CDR3 residues: CASGSFSRLPFF. The DNA of the CDR3 is TGTGCTAGTGGTTCCTTTTCCCGACTTCCCTTTTTT. Full variable domain (rest looked up from reference TRBV12-5 and TRBJ2-3): DARVTQTPRHKVTEMGQEVTMRCQPILGHNTVFWYRQTMMQGLELLAYFRNRAPLDDSGMPKDRFSAEMPDATLATLKIQPSEPRDSAVYFCASGSFSRLPFFGPGTRLTVL.

V gene TRBV15 combines with J gene TRBJ2-7, with a tentative D call TRBD1 (6 bases). The CDR3 is 14 amino acids. V was pared by 4 bases and J by 1 base, with 11 bases between. Germline loops: CDR1 LNHNV, CDR2 YYDKDF (reference sequence). CDR3 nucleotide sequence: TGTGCCACCAGCATGGAGCAGGGGTCCTACGAGCAGTACTTC. Translation: CATSMEQGSYEQYF.

A few counts support this clone. The CDR3 here is CASTPSRGQGNTGELFF. CDR3 nucleotides: TGTGCCAGCACCCCCAGTAGGGGACAGGGCAACACCGGGGAGCTGTTTTTT. The rearrangement joins TRBV2 to TRBJ2-2, with TRBD1 identical over 9 bases. Losses at the gene ends were 7 bases for V and 2 bases for J; bases not matched to a gene: 11. CDR3 length equals 17 residues. Germline CDR1 reads SNHLY; CDR2 reads FYNNEI.

This sequence joins TRBV4-2 and TRBJ1-3; 8 bases line up with TRBD1. The CDR3 extends over 15 amino acids. Germline loops: CDR1 LGHNA, CDR2 YNFKEQ. V trimming: 5 bases; J trimming: 1 base; junction bases outside the gene matches: 4. The CDR3 bases are TGTGCCAGCAGCTTCCAGGGGGCGTCTGGAAACACCATATATTTT. Amino acids: CASSFQGASGNTIYF.

This clone has just a few counts. The V gene is TRBV5-1, the J gene TRBJ2-3; 13 bases match TRBD2. V shed 0 bases and J 7 bases; nucleotides not matched to a gene: 2. Per the germline V gene, CDR1 is SGHRS and CDR2 is YFSETQ. CDR3 size: 15 residues. The CDR3 DNA is TGCGCCAGCAGCTTGGCCGGGACTAGCGGGAATACGCAGTATTTT. The encoded protein is CASSLAGTSGNTQYF.

The CDR3 loop reads CASSYRDRGLAFF. The CDR3 DNA follows: TGTGCCAGCAGTTACCGGGACAGGGGTTTGGCTTTCTTT. The rearrangement joins TRBV6-6 to TRBJ1-1; 10 nucleotides match TRBD1. The CDR3 extends over 13 amino acids. Germline values: CDR1 MNHNY, CDR2 SVGAGI (reference sequence). Trimming took 2 bases from V and 11 from J; bases not matched to a gene: 5.

The CDR3 spells CASSLATGAEAFF. DNA for the CDR3: TGTGCCAGCAGCTTAGCGACAGGGGCTGAAGCTTTCTTT. The V gene is TRBV5-6, the J gene TRBJ1-1, with 8 bases that match TRBD1. This CDR3 spans 13 amino acids. V lost 2 bases to trimming and J lost 6 bases; unmatched junction nucleotides: 3. Germline CDR1 SGHDT, CDR2 YYEEEE. Together with reference TRBV5-6 and TRBJ1-1, the CDR3 gives the full variable domain: DAGVTQSPTHLIKTRGQQVTLRCSPKSGHDTVSWYQQALGQGPQFIFQYYEEEERQRGNFPDRFSGHQFPNYSSELNVNALLLGDSALYLCASSLATGAEAFFGQGTRLTVV.

This rearrangement joins TRBV29-1 to TRBJ2-6; TRBD2 matches at 7 bases. The CDR3 runs 15 residues. Trimming cost V 4 bases and J 0 bases; bases outside gene matches: 3. Looked up from germline, CDR1 is SQVTM and CDR2 is ANQGSEA. DNA of the CDR3: TGCAGCGTTGGGGGGGAGGGCTCTGGGGCCAACGTCCTGACTTTC. Its protein product is CSVGGEGSGANVLTF.

V is TRBV29-1 and J is TRBJ2-7, with a possible D match to TRBD2 (6 bases). There are 17 residues in the CDR3. Germline V lookup: CDR1 SQVTM, CDR2 ANQGSEA. Trimming removed 0 bases from V and 4 bases from J, with 22 bases in between. The CDR3 coding sequence is TGCAGCGTTGAAGATCAGGGCCGACAGTTTGGAGGGTACGAGCAGTACTTC. It translates to CSVEDQGRQFGGYEQYF.